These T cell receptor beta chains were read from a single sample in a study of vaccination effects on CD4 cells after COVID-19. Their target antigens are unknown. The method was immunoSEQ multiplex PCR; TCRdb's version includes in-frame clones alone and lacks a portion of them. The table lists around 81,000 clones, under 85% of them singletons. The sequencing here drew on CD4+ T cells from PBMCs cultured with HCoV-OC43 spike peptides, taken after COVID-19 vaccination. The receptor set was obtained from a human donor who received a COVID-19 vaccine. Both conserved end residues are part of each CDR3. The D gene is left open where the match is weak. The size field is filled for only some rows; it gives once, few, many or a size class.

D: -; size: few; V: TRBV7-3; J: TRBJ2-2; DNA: TGTGCCAGCAGCTTAAGTCCGCAAGCGGCCGGGGAGCTGTTTTTT; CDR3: CASSLSPQAAGELFF
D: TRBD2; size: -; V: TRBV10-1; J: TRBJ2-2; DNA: TGCGCCAGCAGTGGCGTCCTAGCGGGGGTTAAGAACACCGGGGAGCTGTTTTTT; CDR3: CASSGVLAGVKNTGELFF
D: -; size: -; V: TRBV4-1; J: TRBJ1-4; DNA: TGCGCCAGCAGCCAAGTGGGCAGATTGGAAAAACTGTTTTTT; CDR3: CASSQVGRLEKLFF
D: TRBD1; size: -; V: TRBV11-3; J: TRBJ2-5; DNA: TGTGCCAGCAGCTCCACAGGGGTCGGGGAGACCCAGTACTTC; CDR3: CASSSTGVGETQYF
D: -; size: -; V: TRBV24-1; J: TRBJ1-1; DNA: TGTGCCACCAGTGAACGCGGACAAGCCACTGAAGCTTTCTTT; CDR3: CATSERGQATEAFF
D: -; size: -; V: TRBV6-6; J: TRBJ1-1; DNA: TGTGCCAGCAGCCGATTAGGGTCCCCGAACACTGAAGCTTTCTTT; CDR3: CASSRLGSPNTEAFF
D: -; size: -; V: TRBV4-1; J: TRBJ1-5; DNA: TGCGCCAGCAGCCAAGAGCACAGGGAAGCAGGGTATTATCAGCCCCAGCATTTT; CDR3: CASSQEHREAGYYQPQHF
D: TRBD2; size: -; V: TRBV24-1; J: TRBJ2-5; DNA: TGTGCCACCAGTGATTTGAAGAGCGGGGGCGACTTCGCAGAGACCCAGTACTTC; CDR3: CATSDLKSGGDFAETQYF
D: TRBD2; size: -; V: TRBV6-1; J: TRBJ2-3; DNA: TGTGCCAGCAGTGAAAGGACGATGGGACTAGCGGGGGGGTATACGCAGTATTTT; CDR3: CASSERTMGLAGGYTQYF
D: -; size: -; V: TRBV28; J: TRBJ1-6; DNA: TGTGCCAGCAATGAACAGGGTATTTCTAATTCACCCCTCCACTTT; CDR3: CASNEQGISNSPLHF
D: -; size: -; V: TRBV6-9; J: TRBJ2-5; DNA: TGTGCCAGCAGTTATCGGGGGATGGAGACCCAGTACTTC; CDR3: CASSYRGMETQYF
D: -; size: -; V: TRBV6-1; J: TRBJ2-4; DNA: TGTGCCAGCAGTGGTTCTCTTATCTCGGGGGACGTCATTCAGTACTTC; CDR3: CASSGSLISGDVIQYF
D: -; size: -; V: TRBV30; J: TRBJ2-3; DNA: TGTGCCTGGAGCGGCGCATGGGATACGCAGTATTTT; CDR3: CAWSGAWDTQYF
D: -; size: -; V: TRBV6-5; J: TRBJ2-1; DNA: TGTGCCAGCGGTAGGGGGGGCTCCTACAATGAGCAGTTCTTC; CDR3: CASGRGGSYNEQFF
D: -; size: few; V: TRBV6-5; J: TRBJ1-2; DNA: TGTGCCAGCAGTCCGTTCCAGATCTATGGCTACACCTTC; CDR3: CASSPFQIYGYTF
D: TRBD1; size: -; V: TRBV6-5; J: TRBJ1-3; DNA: TGTGCCAGCAGTTTTGACAGGGCAAGGGGAAACACCATATATTTT; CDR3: CASSFDRARGNTIYF
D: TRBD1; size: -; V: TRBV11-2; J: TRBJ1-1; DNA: TGTGCCAGCAGCCCTGACAGGGGGTGGACTGAAGCTTTCTTT; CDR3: CASSPDRGWTEAFF
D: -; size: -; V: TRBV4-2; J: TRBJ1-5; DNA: TGTGCCAGCAGCCAAGCGATAGTAGAGAGCAATCAGCCCCAGCATTTT; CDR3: CASSQAIVESNQPQHF
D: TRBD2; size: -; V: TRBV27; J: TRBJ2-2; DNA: TGTGCCAGCAGTTTATACAACCCACTAGCGGCGAACACCGGGGAGCTGTTTTTT; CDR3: CASSLYNPLAANTGELFF
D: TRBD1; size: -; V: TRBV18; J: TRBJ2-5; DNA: TGTGCCAGCTCAGTAGGACAGGTCCAAGAGACCCAGTACTTC; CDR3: CASSVGQVQETQYF
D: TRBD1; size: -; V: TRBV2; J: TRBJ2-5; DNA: TGTGCCAGCAGTTGGGGGACAGTGGGAGAGACCCAGTACTTC; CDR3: CASSWGTVGETQYF
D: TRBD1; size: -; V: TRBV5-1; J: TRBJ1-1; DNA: TGCGCCAGCAGCTTGGCTGGACAGGGAGGCACTGAAGCTTTCTTT; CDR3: CASSLAGQGGTEAFF
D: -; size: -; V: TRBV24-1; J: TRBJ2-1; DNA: TGTGCCACCAGTGATTTGAAGATTAGGGACAATGAGCAGTTCTTC; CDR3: CATSDLKIRDNEQFF
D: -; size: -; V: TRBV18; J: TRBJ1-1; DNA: TGTGCCAGCACCACGGATGGGGGCACTGAAGCTTTCTTT; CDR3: CASTTDGGTEAFF
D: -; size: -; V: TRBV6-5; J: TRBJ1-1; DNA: TGTGCCAGCAGTTACGCCAGAGGGACGAGGAACACTGAAGCTTTCTTT; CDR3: CASSYARGTRNTEAFF
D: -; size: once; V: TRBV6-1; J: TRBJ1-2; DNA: TGTGCCAGCAGTGAAGGAGCAGGTCGCTATGGCTACACCTTC; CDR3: CASSEGAGRYGYTF
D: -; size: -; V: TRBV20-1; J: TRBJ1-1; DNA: TGCAGTGCTAGACGGGACACTGAAGCTTTCTTT; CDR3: CSARRDTEAFF
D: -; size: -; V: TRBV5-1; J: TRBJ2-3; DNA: TGCGCCAGCAGCTTGGTCGGCCCAGATACGCAGTATTTT; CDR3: CASSLVGPDTQYF
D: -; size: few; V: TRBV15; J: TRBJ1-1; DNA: TGTGCCACCAGCAGAGATATACAGGGAGGCACTGAAGCTTTCTTT; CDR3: CATSRDIQGGTEAFF
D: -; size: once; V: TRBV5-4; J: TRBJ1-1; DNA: TGTGCCAGCAGCGTAGGACAGTCTGGCTCCACTGAAGCTTTCTTT; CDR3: CASSVGQSGSTEAFF
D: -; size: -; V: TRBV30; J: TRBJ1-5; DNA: TGTGCCTGGAGTGTAGCGCGCGATCAGCCCCAGCATTTT; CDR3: CAWSVARDQPQHF
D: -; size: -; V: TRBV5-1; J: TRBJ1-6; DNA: TGCGCCAGCAGCTTGACGGAGTCATATAATTCACCCCTCCACTTT; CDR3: CASSLTESYNSPLHF
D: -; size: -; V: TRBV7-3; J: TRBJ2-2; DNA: TGTGCCAGCAGCAACACCGGGGAGCTGTTTTTT; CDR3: CASSNTGELFF
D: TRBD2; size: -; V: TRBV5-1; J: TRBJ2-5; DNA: TGCGCCAGTACAGGACTAGCGGGGGTAGAGACCCAGTACTTC; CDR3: CASTGLAGVETQYF
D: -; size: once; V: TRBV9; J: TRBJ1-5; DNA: TGTGCCAGCAGCGTCGGGGGCAGAAGCAATCAGCCCCAGCATTTT; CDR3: CASSVGGRSNQPQHF
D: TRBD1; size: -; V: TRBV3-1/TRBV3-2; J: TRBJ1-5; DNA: TGTGCCAGCAGGACAGGGAGCGGGCCCCAGCATTTT; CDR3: CASRTGSGPQHF